The entry below gives a single TCR beta chain sequence along with its context. The sample comes from a study of blood T cell repertoires in COVID-19. Across the whole study: PBMCs, B-cell-depleted T cells, or T cells were the source of the cDNA or gDNA that made up the material.

Original data processing: Estimated nucleated cell counts came from reference gene primer amplification. Profiled with immunoSEQ multiplex PCR; TCRdb holds only in-frame clones, not every one. V and J calls plus clone size are reproduced from that table; the DNA served to infer D and trimming. Here the sample spans 200,000 to 250,000 clones, around 86% being singletons. J gave up 2 bases and V 3 bases, and 1 base lay outside the gene matches. This CDR3 spans 14 amino acids. From germline, CDR1 is SGHDT and CDR2 YYEEEE. Material: peripheral blood. This chain connects TRBV5-6 to TRBJ1-5, with TRBD1 matching over 8 bases. The receptor was derived from a man aged 25 to 40 who had recovered from COVID-19. Written as DNA, the CDR3 is TGTGCCAGCAGCTGGGGACAGGGCAATCAGCCCCAGCATTTT. This gives the protein CASSWGQGNQPQHF.